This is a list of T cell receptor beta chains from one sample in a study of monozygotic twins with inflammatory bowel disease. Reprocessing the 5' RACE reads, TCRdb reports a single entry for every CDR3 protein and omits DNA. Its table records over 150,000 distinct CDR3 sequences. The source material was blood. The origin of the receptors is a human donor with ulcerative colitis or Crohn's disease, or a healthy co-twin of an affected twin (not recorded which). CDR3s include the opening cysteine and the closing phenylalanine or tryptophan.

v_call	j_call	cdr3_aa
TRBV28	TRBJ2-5	CASSPGGAVSETQYF
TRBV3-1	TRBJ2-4	CASSQDRGKNIQYF
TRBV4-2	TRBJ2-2	CASSQDPSGGFNTGELFF
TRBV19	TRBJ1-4	CASSILGGSTNEKLFF
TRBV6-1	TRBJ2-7	CASSPTGDGFSEQYF
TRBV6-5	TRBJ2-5	CASSNFAGTKRETQYF
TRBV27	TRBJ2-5	CASSLDPEETQYF
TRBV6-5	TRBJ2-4	CASSSGLHGVQYF
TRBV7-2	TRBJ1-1	CASSFQAPPNFF
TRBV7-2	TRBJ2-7	CASSVDRSYEQYF
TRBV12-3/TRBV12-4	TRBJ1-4	CASSWGQINEKLFF
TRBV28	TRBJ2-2	CASRDWGAGELFF
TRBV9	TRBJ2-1	CASSGPGLAYNEQFF
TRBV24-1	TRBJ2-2	CATRSPGPSTGELFF
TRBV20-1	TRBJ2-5	CSASEQGWGETQYF
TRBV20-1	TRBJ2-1	CSAMPGTGNNEQFF
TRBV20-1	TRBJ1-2	CSAKRGSLVEEGYTF
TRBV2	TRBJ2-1	CASSADYNEQFF
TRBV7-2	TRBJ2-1	CASLIGVAPGNEQFF
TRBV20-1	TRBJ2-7	CSVGGSGISYEQYF
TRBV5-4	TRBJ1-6	CASSWGQYNSPLHF
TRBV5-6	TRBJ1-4	CASSPPRRGANEKLFF
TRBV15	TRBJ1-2	CATSREAGVGYGYTF
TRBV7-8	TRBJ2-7	CASSLFGASSFEQYF
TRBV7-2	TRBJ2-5	CASSWGATQYF
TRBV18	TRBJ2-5	CASSPLGTKETQYF
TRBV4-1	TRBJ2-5	CASSQMTSETQYF
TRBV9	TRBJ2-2	CASSIGGSGTGELFF
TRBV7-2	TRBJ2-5	CASSPNQGGTQYF
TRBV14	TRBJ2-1	CASSQDNINEQFF
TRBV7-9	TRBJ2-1	CASSPPLGNERFF
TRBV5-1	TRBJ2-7	CASSQYLRSYEQYF
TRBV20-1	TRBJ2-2	CSRGTGTGELFF
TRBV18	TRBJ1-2	CASSPGGKYSNYGYTF
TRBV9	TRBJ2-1	CASSIEGPRGVEQFF
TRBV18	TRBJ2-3	CASSPVASGRATDTQYF
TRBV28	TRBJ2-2	CASSHGTAAPTGELFF
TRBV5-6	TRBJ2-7	CASSLMRQDFSYEQYF
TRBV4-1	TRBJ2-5	CASSRGQNYQETQYF
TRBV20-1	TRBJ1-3	CSARPLGGSENTIYF
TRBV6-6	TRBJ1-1	CASSYEARATEAFF
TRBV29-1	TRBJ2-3	CSVEPGQGKPSTDTQYF
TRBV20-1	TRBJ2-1	CSAHKAGISYNEQFF
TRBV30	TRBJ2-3	CAWSPNRGADTQYF
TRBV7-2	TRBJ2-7	CASSTRGQGAYEQYF
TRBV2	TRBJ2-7	CASSRLGTEAYEQYF
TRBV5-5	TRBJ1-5	CASSQRVNQPQHF
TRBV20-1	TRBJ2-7	CSARRGVYYEQYF
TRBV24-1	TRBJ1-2	CATSLDSRYGYTF
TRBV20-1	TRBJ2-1	CSAPRTSSAGEQFF